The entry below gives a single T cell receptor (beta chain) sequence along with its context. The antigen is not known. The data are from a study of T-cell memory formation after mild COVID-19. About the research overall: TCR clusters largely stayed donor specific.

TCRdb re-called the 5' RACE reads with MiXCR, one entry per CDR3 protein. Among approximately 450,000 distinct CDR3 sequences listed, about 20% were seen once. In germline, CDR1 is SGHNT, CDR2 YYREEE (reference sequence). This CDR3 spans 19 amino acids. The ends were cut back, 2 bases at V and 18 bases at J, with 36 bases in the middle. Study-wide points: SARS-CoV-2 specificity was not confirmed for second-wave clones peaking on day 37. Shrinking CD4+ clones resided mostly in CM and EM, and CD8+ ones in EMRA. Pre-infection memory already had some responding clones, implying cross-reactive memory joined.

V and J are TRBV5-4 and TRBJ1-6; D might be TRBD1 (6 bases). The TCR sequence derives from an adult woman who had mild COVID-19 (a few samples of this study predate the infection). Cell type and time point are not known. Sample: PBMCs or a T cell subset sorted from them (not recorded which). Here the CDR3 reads CASSFLLLQDSLRTEPPHF. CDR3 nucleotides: TGTGCCAGCAGCTTCCTCCTCTTACAGGACAGCCTCCGAACAGAACCGCCCCACTTT. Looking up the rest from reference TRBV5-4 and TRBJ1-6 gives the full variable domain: ETGVTQSPTHLIKTRGQQVTLRCSSQSGHNTVSWYQQALGQGPQFIFQYYREEENGRGNFPPRFSGLQFPNYSSELNVNALELDDSALYLCASSFLLLQDSLRTEPPHFGNGTRLTVT.